This T cell receptor beta chain appears in the sequencing data of a study of T cell changes during pregnancy in multiple sclerosis. The method was immunoSEQ multiplex PCR; TCRdb's version includes in-frame clones alone and lacks a portion of them. The data show approximately 90,000 clones, 80% to 95% seen once. Sequencing used peripheral blood, obtained in the first trimester of pregnancy. The receptor was derived from a female donor with multiple sclerosis, enrolled in a pregnancy study.

The CDR3 coding sequence is TGTGCCAGCTTTGGGAGAGGACAGGGGGGTGTCGGCTACACCTTC. This encodes CASFGRGQGGVGYTF. The chain couples TRBV25-1 to TRBJ1-2; 10 bases line up with TRBD1. Trimming removed 8 bases from V and 8 bases from J; junction bases left unmatched: 14. The CDR3 length is 15 residues. CDR1 MGHDK and CDR2 SYGVNS come from the germline V gene.